The 10 T cell receptor beta chains reported below all come from one sample, sequenced in a study of OX40 agonist ivuxolimab in advanced cancers. The table came from immunoSEQ multiplex PCR; TCRdb's copy has only in-frame clones and leaves some out. The sample carries roughly 80,000 clones, 90% recorded once. The sample in question was CD4+ or CD8+ T cells sorted from blood, obtained in a trial of the OX40 agonist ivuxolimab. These TCRs come from an adult with an advanced solid tumor such as melanoma, head and neck, liver or kidney cancer.

Only one count was recorded for this clone. This rearrangement joins TRBV30 to TRBJ1-2; 9 bases are a match to TRBD1. V lost 5 bases and J lost 0; bases outside the gene matches: 7. Germline CDR1 is GTSNPN and CDR2 is SVGIG (reference sequence). The CDR3 has 15 amino acids. This chain's CDR3 is CAWGRDRDPNYGYTF. The CDR3 DNA follows: TGTGCCTGGGGCCGGGACAGGGACCCTAACTATGGCTACACCTTC.

This sequence joins TRBV5-4 and TRBJ1-1; 8 bases align to TRBD1. After removal of 4 bases from V and 3 bases from J, the junction contained 11 bases not matched to a gene. CDR1 and CDR2 from the germline V gene are SGHNT and YYREEE (reference sequence). The CDR3 sequence is 16 residues long. CDR3 in DNA: TGTGCCAGCAGCCTAGGGACAGGAGGAGGGGACACTGAAGCTTTCTTT. This gives the protein CASSLGTGGGDTEAFF.

The chain is built from TRBV30 and TRBJ2-1; D possibly corresponds to TRBD1 (5 bases). Germline values: CDR1 GTSNPN, CDR2 SVGIG (reference sequence). The CDR3 runs to 15 residues. V was clipped by 5 bases and J by 2 bases, with 16 bases between them. In DNA, the CDR3 is TGTGCCTGGTGGGTCCCAGGGTTCCCCTACAATGAGCAGTTCTTC. Its translation: CAWWVPGFPYNEQFF.

The V call is TRBV5-4, the J call TRBJ2-4; 7 bases are a match to TRBD2. CDR3 length: 16 residues. CDR1 is SGHNT, CDR2 YYREEE, per germline (reference sequence). Trimming at V came to 4 bases and at J to 1 base, leaving 8 bases not matched to a gene. DNA of the CDR3: TGTGCCAGCAGCCCCCCCTTGGGGGGGGCCAAAAACATTCAGTACTTC. Translation: CASSPPLGGAKNIQYF.

The CDR3 nucleotides read TGTGCCAGCAGCTTAGGAGGAGGGTACAATGAGCAGTTCTTC. Protein: CASSLGGGYNEQFF. The V call is TRBV13, the J call TRBJ2-1; TRBD2 is a possible D gene (6 bases). Germline assignment: CDR1 PRHDT and CDR2 FYEKMQ (reference sequence). CDR3 length equals 14 residues. V shed 0 bases and J shed 4 bases, with 7 bases lying between them.

The chain is built from TRBV19 and TRBJ2-3; D not resolved. Trimming cost V 4 bases and J 6 bases, with 8 bases left between them. Germline V gene lookup returns CDR1 LNHDA and CDR2 SQIVND (reference sequence). This CDR3 contains 12 residues. The CDR3 region has the DNA TGTGCCAGTAGTACTCAAACGGATACGCAGTATTTT. Its translation is CASSTQTDTQYF. The full variable domain, rest sourced from reference TRBV19 and TRBJ2-3, is DGGITQSPKYLFRKEGQNVTLSCEQNLNHDAMYWYRQDPGQGLRLIYYSQIVNDFQKGDIAEGYSVSREKKESFPLTVTSAQKNPTAFYLCASSTQTDTQYFGPGTRLTVL.

This chain joins TRBV5-1 and TRBJ2-5; 7 nucleotides align to TRBD2. Trimming at V came to 0 bases and at J to 3 bases, leaving 5 bases not matched to a gene. CDR3 length: 15 residues. Germline-derived CDR1 and CDR2 are SGHRS and YFSETQ. Here the CDR3 DNA reads TGCGCCAGCAGCTTGGGACTAGCTGGCGAAGAGACCCAGTACTTC. It yields the protein CASSLGLAGEETQYF.

CDR3 region: CASSLGGTGRYEQYF. The CDR3 DNA sequence: TGTGCCAGCAGCTTAGGGGGCACAGGGCGCTACGAGCAGTACTTC. This chain links TRBV11-3 with TRBJ2-7, with D possibly TRBD1 on 6 matching bases. Germline loops: CDR1 SGHNT, CDR2 YENEEA. CDR3 length equals 15 residues. V was shortened by 1 base and J by 3 bases, with 13 bases between the two germline ends.

A few counts support this clone. J is TRBJ2-1 and V is TRBV25-1, with TRBD1 as a possible D gene (6 bases). The length of the CDR3 is 15 residues. CDR1 MGHDK and CDR2 SYGVNS come from the germline V gene. Deletions cut 6 bases from V and 3 bases from J, with 15 bases between. The CDR3 loop is CASSSSRGLYNEQFF. The DNA for the CDR3 is TGTGCCAGCAGCTCGAGCAGGGGTCTCTACAATGAGCAGTTCTTC.

This clone was detected only a few times. The genes are TRBV6-5 and TRBJ2-7; a weak D match, TRBD2 (6 bases). Germline lookup yields CDR1 MNHEY and CDR2 SVGAGI. Trimming took 7 bases from V and 0 from J, leaving 10 bases between them. The CDR3 is 13 residues long. For the CDR3, the DNA is TGTGCCAGCATCGGACTAAACTCCTACGAGCAGTACTTC. It is translated as CASIGLNSYEQYF.